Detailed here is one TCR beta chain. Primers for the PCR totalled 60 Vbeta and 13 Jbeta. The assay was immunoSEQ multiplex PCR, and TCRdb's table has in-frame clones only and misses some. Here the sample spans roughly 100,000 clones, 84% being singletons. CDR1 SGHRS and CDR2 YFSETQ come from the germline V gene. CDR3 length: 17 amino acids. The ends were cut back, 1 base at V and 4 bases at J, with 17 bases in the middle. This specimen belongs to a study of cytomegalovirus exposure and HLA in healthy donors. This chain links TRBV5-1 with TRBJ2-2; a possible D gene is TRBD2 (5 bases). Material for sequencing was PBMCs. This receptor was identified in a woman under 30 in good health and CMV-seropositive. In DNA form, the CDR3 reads TGCGCCAGCAGCTTGAGAGGCAGTGAACTAGGCACCGGGGAGCTGTTTTTT. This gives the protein CASSLRGSELGTGELFF.